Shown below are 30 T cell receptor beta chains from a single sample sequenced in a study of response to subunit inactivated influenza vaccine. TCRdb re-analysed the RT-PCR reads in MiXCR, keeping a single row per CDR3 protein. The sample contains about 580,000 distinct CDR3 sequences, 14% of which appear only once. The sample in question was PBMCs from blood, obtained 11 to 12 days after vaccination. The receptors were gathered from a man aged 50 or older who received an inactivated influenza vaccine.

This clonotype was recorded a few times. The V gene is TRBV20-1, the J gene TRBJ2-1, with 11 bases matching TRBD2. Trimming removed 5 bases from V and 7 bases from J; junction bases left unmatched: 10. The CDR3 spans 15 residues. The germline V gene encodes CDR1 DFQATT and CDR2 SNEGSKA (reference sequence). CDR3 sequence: CSAPTTSGRINEQFF. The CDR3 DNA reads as TGCAGTGCTCCCACTACTAGCGGGAGAATAAATGAGCAGTTCTTC.

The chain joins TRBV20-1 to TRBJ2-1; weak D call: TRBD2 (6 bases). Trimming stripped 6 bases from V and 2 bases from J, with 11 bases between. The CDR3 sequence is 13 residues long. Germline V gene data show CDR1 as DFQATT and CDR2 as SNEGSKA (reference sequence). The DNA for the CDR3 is TGCAGTGCCCCGGTAGCGGCCTACAATGAGCAGTTCTTC. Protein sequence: CSAPVAAYNEQFF.

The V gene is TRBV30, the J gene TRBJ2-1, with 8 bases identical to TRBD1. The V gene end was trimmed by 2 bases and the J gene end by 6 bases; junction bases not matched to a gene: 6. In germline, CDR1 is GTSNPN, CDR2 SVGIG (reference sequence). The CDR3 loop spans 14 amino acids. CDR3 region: CAWSILGTGNEQFF. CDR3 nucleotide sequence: TGTGCCTGGAGTATACTCGGGACAGGCAATGAGCAGTTCTTC.

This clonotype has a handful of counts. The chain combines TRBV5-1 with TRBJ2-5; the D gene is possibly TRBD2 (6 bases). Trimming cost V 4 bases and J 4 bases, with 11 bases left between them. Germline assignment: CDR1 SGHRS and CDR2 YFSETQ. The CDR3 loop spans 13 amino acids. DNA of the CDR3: TGCGCCAGCAGCACCGTGGGGGGAGAGACCCAGTACTTC. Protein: CASSTVGGETQYF.

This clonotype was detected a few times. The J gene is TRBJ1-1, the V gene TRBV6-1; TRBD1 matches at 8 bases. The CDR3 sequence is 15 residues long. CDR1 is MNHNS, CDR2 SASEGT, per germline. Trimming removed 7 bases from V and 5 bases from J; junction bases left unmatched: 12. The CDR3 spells CASTTTTGVMTEAFF. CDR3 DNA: TGTGCCAGCACCACAACGACAGGGGTGATGACTGAAGCTTTCTTT.

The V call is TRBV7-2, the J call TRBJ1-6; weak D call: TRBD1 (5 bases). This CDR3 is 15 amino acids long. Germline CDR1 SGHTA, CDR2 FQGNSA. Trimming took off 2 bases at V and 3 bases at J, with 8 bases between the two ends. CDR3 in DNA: TGTGCCAGCAGCTTATTTGGACACTATAATTCACCCCTCCACTTT. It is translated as CASSLFGHYNSPLHF.

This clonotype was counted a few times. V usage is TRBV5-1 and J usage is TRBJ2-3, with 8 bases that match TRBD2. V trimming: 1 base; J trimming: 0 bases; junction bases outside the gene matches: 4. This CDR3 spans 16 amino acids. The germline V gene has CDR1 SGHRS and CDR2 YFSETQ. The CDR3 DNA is TGCGCCAGCAGCTTGAGAGCGGGAGAGAGCACAGATACGCAGTATTTT. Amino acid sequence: CASSLRAGESTDTQYF. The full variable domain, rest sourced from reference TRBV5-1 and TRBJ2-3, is KAGVTQTPRYLIKTRGQQVTLSCSPISGHRSVSWYQQTPGQGLQFLFEYFSETQRNKGNFPGRFSGRQFSNSRSEMNVSTLELGDSALYLCASSLRAGESTDTQYFGPGTRLTVL.

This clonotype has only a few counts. The CDR3 DNA sequence: TGCGCCAGCAGCCAAGGACCGGGCCGTCCCCCCTACGAGCAGTACTTC. Its translation: CASSQGPGRPPYEQYF. The V and J genes are TRBV4-3 and TRBJ2-7; unclear D gene. This CDR3 has 16 residues. Trimming shortened V by 1 base and J by 2 bases, and 15 bases separated the two germline ends. Germline lookup yields CDR1 LGHNA and CDR2 YSLEER.

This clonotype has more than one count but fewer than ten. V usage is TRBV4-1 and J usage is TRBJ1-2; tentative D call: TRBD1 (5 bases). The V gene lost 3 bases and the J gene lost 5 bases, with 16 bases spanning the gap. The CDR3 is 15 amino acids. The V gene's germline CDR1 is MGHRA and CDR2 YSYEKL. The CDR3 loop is CASSHRVSPGYGYTF. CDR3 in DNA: TGCGCCAGCAGCCACAGGGTGTCCCCGGGGTATGGCTACACCTTC.

CDR3 nucleotide sequence: TGTGCCTGGAGTGAACAGCCTAACTATGGCTACACCTTC. Encoded protein: CAWSEQPNYGYTF. This chain uses TRBV30 with TRBJ1-2; the D is unclear. Trimming shortened V by 1 base and J by 0 bases, and 6 bases separated the two germline ends. The CDR3 loop spans 13 amino acids. Per the germline V gene, CDR1 is GTSNPN and CDR2 is SVGIG (reference sequence). Drawing the rest from reference TRBV30 and TRBJ1-2, the complete variable domain is SQTIHQWPATLVQPVGSPLSLECTVEGTSNPNLYWYRQAAGRGLQLLFYSVGIGQISSEVPQNLSASRPQDRQFILSSKKLLLSDSGFYLCAWSEQPNYGYTFGSGTRLTVV.

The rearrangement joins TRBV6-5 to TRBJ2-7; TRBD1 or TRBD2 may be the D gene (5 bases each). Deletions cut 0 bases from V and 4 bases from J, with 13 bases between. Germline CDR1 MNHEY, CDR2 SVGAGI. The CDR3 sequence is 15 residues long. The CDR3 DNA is TGTGCCAGCAGTTACTCGTTAGGGGACCTATACGAGCAGTACTTC. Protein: CASSYSLGDLYEQYF.

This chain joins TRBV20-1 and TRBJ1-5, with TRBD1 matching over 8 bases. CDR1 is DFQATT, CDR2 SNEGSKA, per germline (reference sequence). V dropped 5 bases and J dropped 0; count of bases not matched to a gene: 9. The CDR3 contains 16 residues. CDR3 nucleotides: TGCAGTGCTCCCGACAGGGGAAGCTATAGCAATCAGCCCCAGCATTTT. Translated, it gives CSAPDRGSYSNQPQHF.

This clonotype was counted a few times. In DNA, the CDR3 is TGTGCCAGCAGCCCCGACAGGTATATCAGTGAGCAGTTCTTC. This encodes CASSPDRYISEQFF. The chain links TRBV7-2 to TRBJ2-1; D possibly corresponds to TRBD1 (6 bases). CDR3 length: 14 residues. The V end was cut by 5 bases, the J end by 9 bases, with 17 bases between. Germline V lookup: CDR1 SGHTA, CDR2 FQGNSA.

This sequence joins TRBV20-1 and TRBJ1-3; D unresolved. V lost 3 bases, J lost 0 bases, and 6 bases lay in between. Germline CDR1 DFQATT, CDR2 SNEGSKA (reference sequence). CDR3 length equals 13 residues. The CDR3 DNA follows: TGCAGTGCTAGCATGGACTCTGGAAACACCATATATTTT. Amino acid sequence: CSASMDSGNTIYF.

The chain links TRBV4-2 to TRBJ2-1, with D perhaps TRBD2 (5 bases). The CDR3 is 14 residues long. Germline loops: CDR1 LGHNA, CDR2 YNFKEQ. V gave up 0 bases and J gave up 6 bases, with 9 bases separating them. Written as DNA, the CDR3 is TGTGCCAGCAGCCAAGATTCCGGGGTCAATGAGCAGTTCTTC. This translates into CASSQDSGVNEQFF.

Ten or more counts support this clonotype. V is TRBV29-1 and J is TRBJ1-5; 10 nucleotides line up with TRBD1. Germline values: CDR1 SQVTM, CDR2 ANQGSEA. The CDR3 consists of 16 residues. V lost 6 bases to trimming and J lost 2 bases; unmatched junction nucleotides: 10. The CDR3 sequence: CSVLDTGTGGNQPQHF. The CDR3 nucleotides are TGCAGCGTCCTGGATACCGGGACAGGGGGCAATCAGCCCCAGCATTTT.

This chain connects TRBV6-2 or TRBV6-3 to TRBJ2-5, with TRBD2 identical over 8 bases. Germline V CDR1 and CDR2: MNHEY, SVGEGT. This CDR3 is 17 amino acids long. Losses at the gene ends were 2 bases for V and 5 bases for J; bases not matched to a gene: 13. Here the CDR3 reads CASSYGVGSGSLETQYF. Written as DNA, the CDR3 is TGTGCCAGCAGTTACGGGGTGGGCAGCGGGAGTCTGGAGACCCAGTACTTC.

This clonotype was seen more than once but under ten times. This chain's CDR3 is CASSSSGNKADTQYF. CDR3 DNA sequence: TGCGCCAGCAGCTCCTCCGGGAACAAAGCAGATACGCAGTATTTT. The chain couples TRBV5-1 to TRBJ2-3; a weak D match, TRBD2 (5 bases). Germline V CDR1 and CDR2: SGHRS, YFSETQ. Between the trimmed V and J ends, which lost 3 bases and 4 bases, there was a span of 15 bases. The CDR3 totals 15 residues.

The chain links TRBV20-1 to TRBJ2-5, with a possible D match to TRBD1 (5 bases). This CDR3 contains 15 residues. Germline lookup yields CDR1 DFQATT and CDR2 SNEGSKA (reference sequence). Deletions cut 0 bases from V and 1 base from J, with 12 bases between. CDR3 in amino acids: CSARDLRAFQETQYF. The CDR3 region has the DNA TGCAGTGCTAGAGATCTCAGGGCCTTCCAAGAGACCCAGTACTTC.

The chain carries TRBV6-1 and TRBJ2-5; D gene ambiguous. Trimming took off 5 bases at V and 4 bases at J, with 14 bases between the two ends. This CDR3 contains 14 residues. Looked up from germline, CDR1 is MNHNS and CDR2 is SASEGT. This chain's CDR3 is CASSTPGLVETQYF. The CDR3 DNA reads TGTGCCAGCAGTACCCCCGGGCTAGTAGAGACCCAGTACTTC.

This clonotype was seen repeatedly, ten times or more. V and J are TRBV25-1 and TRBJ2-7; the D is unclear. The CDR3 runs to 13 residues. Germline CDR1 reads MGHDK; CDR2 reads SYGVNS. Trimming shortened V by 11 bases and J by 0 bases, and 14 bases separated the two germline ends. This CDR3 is CAARAAASYEQYF. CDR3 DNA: TGTGCCGCCCGGGCGGCAGCCTCCTACGAGCAGTACTTC.

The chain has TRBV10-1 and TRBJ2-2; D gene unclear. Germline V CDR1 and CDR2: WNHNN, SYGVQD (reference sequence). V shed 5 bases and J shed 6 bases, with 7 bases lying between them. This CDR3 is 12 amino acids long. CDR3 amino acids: CASSIRAGELFF. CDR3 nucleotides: TGCGCCAGCAGTATAAGGGCCGGGGAGCTGTTTTTT.

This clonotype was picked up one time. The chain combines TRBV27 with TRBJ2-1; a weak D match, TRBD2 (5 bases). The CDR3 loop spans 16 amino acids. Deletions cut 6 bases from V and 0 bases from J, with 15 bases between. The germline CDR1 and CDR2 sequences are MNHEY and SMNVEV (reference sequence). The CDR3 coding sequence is TGTGCCAGCAGCCGGGATACCTTTAACTCCTACAATGAGCAGTTCTTC. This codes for CASSRDTFNSYNEQFF.

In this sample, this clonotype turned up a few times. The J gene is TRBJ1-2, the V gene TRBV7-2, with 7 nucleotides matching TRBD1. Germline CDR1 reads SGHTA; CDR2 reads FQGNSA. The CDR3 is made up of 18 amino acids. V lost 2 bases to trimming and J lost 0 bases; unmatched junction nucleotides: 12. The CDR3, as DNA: TGTGCCAGCAGCTTACGAAAAAGGACAGGAATAGCTAACTATGGCTACACCTTC. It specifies CASSLRKRTGIANYGYTF. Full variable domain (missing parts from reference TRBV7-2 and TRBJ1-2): GAGVSQSPSNKVTEKGKDVELRCDPISGHTALYWYRQSLGQGLEFLIYFQGNSAPDKSGLPSDRFSAERTGGSVSTLTIQRTQQEDSAVYLCASSLRKRTGIANYGYTFGSGTRLTVV.

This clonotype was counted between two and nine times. CDR3 loop: CSARPREHTEAFF. The CDR3 DNA reads as TGCAGTGCTAGGCCCAGGGAGCACACTGAAGCTTTCTTT. The gene calls are TRBV20-1 and TRBJ1-1, with a possible D match to TRBD1 (5 bases). CDR1 is DFQATT and CDR2 is SNEGSKA in the germline V gene (reference sequence). The CDR3 runs to 13 residues. The V end lost 3 bases, the J end lost 3 bases, and 11 bases lay between the germline ends.

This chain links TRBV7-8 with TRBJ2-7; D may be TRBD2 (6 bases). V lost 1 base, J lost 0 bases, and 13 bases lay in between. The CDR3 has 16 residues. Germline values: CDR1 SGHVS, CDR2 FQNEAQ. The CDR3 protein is CASSLGVAVLSYEQYF. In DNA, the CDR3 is TGTGCCAGCAGCTTAGGGGTAGCGGTACTCTCCTACGAGCAGTACTTC.

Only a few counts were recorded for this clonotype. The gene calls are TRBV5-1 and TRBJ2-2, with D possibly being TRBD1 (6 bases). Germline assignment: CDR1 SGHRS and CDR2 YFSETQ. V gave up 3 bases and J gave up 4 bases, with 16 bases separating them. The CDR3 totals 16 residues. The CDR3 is CASSWGHTAGTGELFF. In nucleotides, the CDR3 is TGCGCCAGCAGCTGGGGACACACGGCGGGCACCGGGGAGCTGTTTTTT.

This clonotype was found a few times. CDR3 sequence reads: CASRTGNQPQHF. The DNA for the CDR3 is TGTGCCAGCAGAACAGGGAATCAGCCCCAGCATTTT. The V and J genes are TRBV28 and TRBJ1-5, with a tentative D call TRBD1 (6 bases). Germline V gene data show CDR1 as MDHEN and CDR2 as SYDVKM. This CDR3 comprises 12 residues. V lost 6 bases to trimming and J lost 4 bases, with 7 bases between them.

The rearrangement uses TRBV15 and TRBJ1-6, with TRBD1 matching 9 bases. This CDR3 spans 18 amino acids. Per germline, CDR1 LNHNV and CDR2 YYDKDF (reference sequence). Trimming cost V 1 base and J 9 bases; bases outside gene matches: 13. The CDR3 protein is CATSRVPRDREGGSPLHF. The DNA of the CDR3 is TGTGCCACCAGCAGAGTACCCCGGGACAGGGAAGGGGGTTCACCCCTCCACTTT.

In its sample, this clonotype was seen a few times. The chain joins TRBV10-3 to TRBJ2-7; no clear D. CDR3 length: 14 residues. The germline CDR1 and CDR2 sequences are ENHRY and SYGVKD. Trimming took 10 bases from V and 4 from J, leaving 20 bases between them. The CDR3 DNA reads TGTGCCACCAATAAGCTGTTAGACCCTTACGAGCAGTACTTC. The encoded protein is CATNKLLDPYEQYF.